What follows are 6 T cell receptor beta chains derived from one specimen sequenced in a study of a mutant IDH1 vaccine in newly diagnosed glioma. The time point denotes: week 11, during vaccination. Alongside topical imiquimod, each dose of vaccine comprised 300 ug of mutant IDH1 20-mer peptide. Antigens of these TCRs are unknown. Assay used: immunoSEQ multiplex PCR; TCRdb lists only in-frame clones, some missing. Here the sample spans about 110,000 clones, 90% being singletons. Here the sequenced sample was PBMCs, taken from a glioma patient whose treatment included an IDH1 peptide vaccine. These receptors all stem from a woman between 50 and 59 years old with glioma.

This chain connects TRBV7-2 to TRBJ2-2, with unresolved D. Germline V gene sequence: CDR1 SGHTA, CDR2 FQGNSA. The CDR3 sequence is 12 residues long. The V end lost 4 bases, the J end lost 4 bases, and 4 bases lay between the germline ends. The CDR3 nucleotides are TGTGCCAGCAGCTCTGGCACCGGGGAGCTGTTTTTT. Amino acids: CASSSGTGELFF.

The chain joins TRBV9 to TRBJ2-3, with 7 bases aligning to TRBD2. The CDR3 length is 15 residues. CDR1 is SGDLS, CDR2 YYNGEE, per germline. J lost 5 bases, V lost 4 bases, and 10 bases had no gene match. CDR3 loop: CASSLLSGEGDTQYF. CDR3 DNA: TGTGCCAGCAGCCTTCTAAGTGGGGAGGGAGATACGCAGTATTTT.

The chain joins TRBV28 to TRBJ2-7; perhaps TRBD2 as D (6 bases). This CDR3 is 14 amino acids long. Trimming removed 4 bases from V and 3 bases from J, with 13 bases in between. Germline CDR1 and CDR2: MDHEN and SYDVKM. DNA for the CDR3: TGTGCCAGCAGTTCCCAGGGAGGAATCTACGAGCAGTACTTC. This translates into CASSSQGGIYEQYF.

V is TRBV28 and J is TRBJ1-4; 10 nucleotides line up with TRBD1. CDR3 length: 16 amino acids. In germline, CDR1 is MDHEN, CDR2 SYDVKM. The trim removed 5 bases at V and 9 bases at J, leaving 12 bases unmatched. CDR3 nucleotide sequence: TGTGCCAGCAGTACACCGCTCCGGGACAGGGGAAAAAAACTGTTTTTT. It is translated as CASSTPLRDRGKKLFF.

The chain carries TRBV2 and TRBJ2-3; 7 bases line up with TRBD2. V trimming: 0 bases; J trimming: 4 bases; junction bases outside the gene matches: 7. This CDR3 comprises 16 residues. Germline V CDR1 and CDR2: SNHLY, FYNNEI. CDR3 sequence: CASSEAAGRGPDTQYF. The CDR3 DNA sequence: TGTGCCAGCAGTGAAGCTGCTGGGAGGGGCCCAGATACGCAGTATTTT.

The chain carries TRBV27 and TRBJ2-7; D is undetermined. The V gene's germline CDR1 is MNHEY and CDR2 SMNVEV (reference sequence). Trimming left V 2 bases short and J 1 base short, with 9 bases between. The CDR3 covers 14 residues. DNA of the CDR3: TGTGCCAGCAGTTTAATTTTAGGTTCCTACGAGCAGTACTTC. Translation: CASSLILGSYEQYF.